Shown below are 31 T cell receptor beta chains from a single sample sequenced in a study of neoadjuvant nivolumab and ipilimumab in lung cancer. The data were produced by immunoSEQ multiplex PCR, yet TCRdb's version contains in-frame clones alone and is incomplete. This table holds about 38,000 clones, roughly 89% found once. This specimen was peripheral blood, taken before neoadjuvant nivolumab, alone or with ipilimumab. Source of these receptors: an adult with non-small cell lung cancer.

This chain joins TRBV28 and TRBJ1-5; unclear D gene. The CDR3 sequence is 13 residues long. V lost 6 bases, J lost 5 bases, and 11 bases lay in between. The germline gives CDR1 MDHEN, CDR2 SYDVKM. The CDR3 DNA reads as TGTGCCAGCAGGCAGCATGGGGATCAGCCCCAGCATTTT. Protein sequence: CASRQHGDQPQHF. Based on the CDR3 plus reference TRBV28 and TRBJ1-5, the full variable domain is DVKVTQSSRYLVKRTGEKVFLECVQDMDHENMFWYRQDPGLGLRLIYFSYDVKMKEKGDIPEGYSVSREKKERFSLILESASTNQTSMYLCASRQHGDQPQHFGDGTRLSIL.

The chain uses TRBV9 and TRBJ2-1; 7 nucleotides line up with TRBD2. This CDR3 region has 17 residues. V dropped 0 bases and J dropped 2; count of bases not matched to a gene: 8. Germline assignment: CDR1 SGDLS and CDR2 YYNGEE. CDR3 nucleotide sequence: TGTGCCAGCAGCGTAGGTGGTGCGGGAGAGACCTACAATGAGCAGTTCTTC. It yields the protein CASSVGGAGETYNEQFF.

This clone was observed a handful of times. The chain joins TRBV6-6 to TRBJ2-6; D tentatively fits TRBD1 or TRBD2 (5 bases each). The V end was cut by 10 bases, the J end by 1 base, with 17 bases between. CDR3 length: 16 residues. The germline V gene encodes CDR1 MNHNY and CDR2 SVGAGI (reference sequence). CDR3 sequence (DNA): TGTGCCACCCTGGGGGTCCGGATGTCTGGGGCCAACGTCCTGACTTTC. It encodes CATLGVRMSGANVLTF.

The chain combines TRBV27 with TRBJ2-7; perhaps TRBD1 as D (6 bases). Germline lookup yields CDR1 MNHEY and CDR2 SMNVEV (reference sequence). This CDR3 is built from 15 residues. The V end lost 8 bases, the J end lost 3 bases, and 20 bases lay between the germline ends. CDR3 amino acids: CASRPPGDTDYEQYF. The CDR3 DNA reads as TGTGCCAGCCGACCTCCCGGGGACACTGACTACGAGCAGTACTTC.

The genes are TRBV5-1 and TRBJ2-3; TRBD1 matches at 7 bases. Germline CDR1 reads SGHRS; CDR2 reads YFSETQ. The CDR3 consists of 15 residues. Trimming cost V 4 bases and J 3 bases; bases outside gene matches: 8. Written as DNA, the CDR3 is TGCGCCAGCAGCCTGCAGGGGGTTGGGACAGATACGCAGTATTTT. Residues: CASSLQGVGTDTQYF. Looking up the rest from reference TRBV5-1 and TRBJ2-3 gives the full variable domain: KAGVTQTPRYLIKTRGQQVTLSCSPISGHRSVSWYQQTPGQGLQFLFEYFSETQRNKGNFPGRFSGRQFSNSRSEMNVSTLELGDSALYLCASSLQGVGTDTQYFGPGTRLTVL.

The chain employs TRBV13 and TRBJ2-7; D is unresolved. The germline V gene has CDR1 PRHDT and CDR2 FYEKMQ (reference sequence). The CDR3 spans 11 residues. The V end was cut by 4 bases, the J end by 2 bases, with 3 bases between. The CDR3 sequence is CASSSTYEQYF. As DNA, the CDR3 is TGTGCCAGCAGCTCAACCTACGAGCAGTACTTC.

V is TRBV6-5 and J is TRBJ2-5; 9 nucleotides align to TRBD2. Germline-derived CDR1 and CDR2 are MNHEY and SVGAGI. V was clipped by 2 bases and J by 2 bases; unmatched bases: 3. The CDR3 runs 15 residues. In DNA, the CDR3 is TGTGCCAGCAGTTACGGCACTAGCGGGCAAGAGACCCAGTACTTC. It yields the protein CASSYGTSGQETQYF.

The chain uses TRBV7-2 and TRBJ2-3, with TRBD2 matching 14 bases. The trim removed 5 bases at V and 4 bases at J, leaving 8 bases unmatched. The CDR3 spans 17 residues. Germline V gene sequence: CDR1 SGHTA, CDR2 FQGNSA. In DNA, the CDR3 is TGTGCCAGCAGCCCGAGGGGACTAGCGGGAGTCCCAGATACGCAGTATTTT. Translated, it gives CASSPRGLAGVPDTQYF.

This clone has only a few counts. This chain links TRBV7-2 with TRBJ1-4; no definite D call. The V end was cut by 4 bases, the J end by 2 bases, with 8 bases between. The CDR3 sequence is 14 residues long. Germline lookup yields CDR1 SGHTA and CDR2 FQGNSA. CDR3 DNA sequence: TGTGCCAGCAGCTCAGGAGGGACTAATGAAAAACTGTTTTTT. Encoded protein: CASSSGGTNEKLFF.

The chain recombines TRBV6-5 with TRBJ1-5; maybe TRBD1 (5 bases). CDR1 MNHEY and CDR2 SVGAGI come from the germline V gene. Trimming took off 6 bases at V and 5 bases at J, with 11 bases between the two ends. The CDR3 loop spans 13 amino acids. In nucleotides, the CDR3 is TGTGCCAGCAGCTGGAGGGGTGATCAGCCCCAGCATTTT. Translating it yields CASSWRGDQPQHF.

A word on this clone: The junction departs from germline at one end; a sequencing error may be responsible. This same CDR3 is encoded by further DNA sequences in the sample. The chain is built from TRBV6-1 and TRBJ1-1; unclear D gene. CDR1 and CDR2 from the germline V gene are MNHNS and SASEGT. CDR3 length: 12 amino acids. This CDR3 reads CATLTVNTEAFF. The CDR3 region has the DNA TGTGCCACCTTAACAGTGAACACTGAAGCCTTCTTT.

The V and J genes are TRBV7-2 and TRBJ2-3; D is uncertain. This CDR3 region has 15 residues. The ends were cut back, 5 bases at V and 1 base at J, with 13 bases in the middle. Germline CDR1 is SGHTA and CDR2 is FQGNSA. The CDR3 sequence: CASSPFTSGTDTQYF. In nucleotides, the CDR3 is TGTGCCAGCAGCCCCTTTACGTCGGGCACAGATACGCAGTATTTT.

The chain carries TRBV9 and TRBJ1-4; unclear D gene. The CDR3 loop spans 12 amino acids. CDR1 is SGDLS, CDR2 YYNGEE, per germline. Trimming cost V 0 bases and J 6 bases, with 3 bases left between them. CDR3 sequence: CASSVDDEKLFF. CDR3 DNA: TGTGCCAGCAGCGTAGACGATGAAAAACTGTTTTTT.

V and J are TRBV28 and TRBJ2-7, with 11 bases aligning to TRBD2. Germline CDR1 reads MDHEN; CDR2 reads SYDVKM. This CDR3 spans 16 amino acids. The ends lost 4 bases at V and 2 bases at J; junction bases unmatched: 7. CDR3 coding DNA: TGTGCCAGCAGTTCGCCGGGACTAGCGGTAACCTACGAGCAGTACTTC. Its protein product is CASSSPGLAVTYEQYF.

The count of this clone is one. V usage is TRBV19 and J usage is TRBJ2-5; 8 bases map to TRBD1. Germline V CDR1 and CDR2: LNHDA, SQIVND (reference sequence). The CDR3 runs to 14 residues. V lost 8 bases and J lost 4; bases outside the gene matches: 9. The CDR3 loop reads CASDAGGAGETQYF. The CDR3 region has the DNA TGTGCCAGTGATGCAGGGGGCGCGGGAGAGACCCAGTACTTC.

This clone was observed a few times. The genes are TRBV19 and TRBJ1-2; 9 bases match TRBD1. The CDR3 loop spans 15 amino acids. Unmatched junction bases numbered 11, after V lost 5 bases and J lost 7 bases. From germline, CDR1 is LNHDA and CDR2 SQIVND (reference sequence). CDR3 nucleotides: TGTGCCAGTAGTGGAAGAACAGGGGGCGATCCTGGCTACACCTTC. It is translated as CASSGRTGGDPGYTF.

This clone was seen only a few times. V is TRBV29-1 and J is TRBJ2-7, with D tentatively TRBD2 (6 bases). The CDR3 runs to 11 residues. V was cut by 6 bases and J by 4 bases, with 10 bases left in between. CDR1 SQVTM and CDR2 ANQGSEA come from the germline V gene. CDR3 sequence: CSVASEYEQYF. CDR3 in DNA: TGCAGCGTAGCTAGCGAGTACGAGCAGTACTTC.

This clone turned up a few times. V usage is TRBV15 and J usage is TRBJ2-7; D is possibly TRBD2 (5 bases). Trimming removed 1 base from V and 5 bases from J, with 6 bases in between. Germline V gene lookup returns CDR1 LNHNV and CDR2 YYDKDF (reference sequence). The CDR3 is 12 residues long. CDR3 nucleotide sequence: TGTGCCACCAGCAGAGGGACTGACGAGCAGTACTTC. Protein: CATSRGTDEQYF.

The V gene is TRBV18, the J gene TRBJ2-5, with D possibly being TRBD2 (5 bases). Between the trimmed V and J ends, which lost 8 bases and 2 bases, there was a span of 12 bases. Per the germline V gene, CDR1 is KGHSH and CDR2 is LQKENI. The CDR3 runs 13 residues. CDR3 in DNA: TGTGCCAGCACGGGGTGGGGACAAGAGACCCAGTACTTC. This translates into CASTGWGQETQYF.

The V and J genes are TRBV28 and TRBJ2-7; D might be TRBD2 (7 bases). Per germline, CDR1 MDHEN and CDR2 SYDVKM. The V end lost 7 bases, the J end lost 0 bases, and 16 bases lay between the germline ends. The length of the CDR3 is 15 residues. CDR3 region: CASIQAGTSSYEQYF. CDR3 nucleotides: TGTGCCAGCATCCAAGCGGGGACAAGCTCCTACGAGCAGTACTTC.

This chain links TRBV19 with TRBJ2-3; D unclear. Germline V gene lookup returns CDR1 LNHDA and CDR2 SQIVND (reference sequence). V lost 3 bases and J 2 bases, leaving 12 bases between the germline ends. The CDR3 is 15 amino acids. The CDR3 nucleotides read TGTGCCAGTAGTATTGGCGGTGGCACCACAGATACGCAGTATTTT. It yields the protein CASSIGGGTTDTQYF.

The CDR3 is CASSLGLAGTTGELFF. The CDR3 nucleotides read TGCGCCAGCAGCTTGGGGCTAGCGGGTACCACCGGGGAGCTGTTTTTT. V gene TRBV5-1 combines with J gene TRBJ2-2; 8 nucleotides agree with TRBD2. The CDR3 has 16 amino acids. Germline CDR1 is SGHRS and CDR2 is YFSETQ. With 0 bases clipped from V and 4 bases from J, the junction kept 5 bases outside the gene matches.

The gene calls are TRBV19 and TRBJ2-3, with D maybe TRBD1 (6 bases). V gave up 8 bases and J gave up 2 bases, with 17 bases separating them. The CDR3 covers 15 residues. Germline CDR1 LNHDA, CDR2 SQIVND (reference sequence). The CDR3 DNA is TGTGCCAGTTCTCCGAGACAGGCGGTCACAGATACGCAGTATTTT. It translates to CASSPRQAVTDTQYF.

The J gene is TRBJ2-1, the V gene TRBV5-5, with TRBD1 identical over 7 bases. The CDR3 totals 16 residues. J lost 2 bases, V lost 4 bases, and 9 bases had no gene match. CDR1 is SGHKS, CDR2 YYEKEE, per germline (reference sequence). The CDR3 protein is CASSRGRGSTYNEQFF. DNA for the CDR3: TGTGCCAGCAGCCGAGGCAGGGGGTCCACCTACAATGAGCAGTTCTTC.

The chain joins TRBV29-1 to TRBJ2-1; TRBD2 might be the D (5 bases). V gave up 1 base and J gave up 2 bases, with 12 bases separating them. This CDR3 is 15 amino acids long. The V gene's germline CDR1 is SQVTM and CDR2 ANQGSEA. The CDR3 sequence is CSVEVGGPPYNEQFF. CDR3 DNA: TGCAGCGTTGAAGTGGGCGGGCCCCCCTACAATGAGCAGTTCTTC.

This chain joins TRBV6-5 and TRBJ2-5; tentatively, D is TRBD1 or TRBD2 (6 bases each). The CDR3 length is 14 residues. V lost 6 bases to trimming and J lost 4 bases, with 15 bases between them. Germline assignment: CDR1 MNHEY and CDR2 SVGAGI. The DNA for the CDR3 is TGTGCCAGCAGCCCCGAGGGGGGTCGAGAGACCCAGTACTTC. This codes for CASSPEGGRETQYF.

V and J are TRBV7-3 and TRBJ2-3; 7 nucleotides align to TRBD2. The germline V gene has CDR1 SGHTA and CDR2 FQGTGA. With 5 bases clipped from V and 4 bases from J, the junction kept 9 bases outside the gene matches. The CDR3 totals 15 residues. The CDR3 spells CASSRPGLGADTQYF. The CDR3 coding sequence is TGTGCCAGCAGCCGCCCAGGACTAGGGGCAGATACGCAGTATTTT.

The J gene is TRBJ2-5, the V gene TRBV11-2; D not resolved. The CDR3 covers 14 residues. The germline V gene encodes CDR1 SGHAT and CDR2 FQNNGV. Deletions cut 1 base from V and 5 bases from J, with 11 bases between. CDR3 sequence reads: CASSLVSRRETQYF. The DNA for the CDR3 is TGTGCCAGCAGCTTAGTATCAAGGCGGGAGACCCAGTACTTC.

The chain recombines TRBV7-2 with TRBJ2-3, with 9 bases matching TRBD2. This CDR3 spans 14 amino acids. The V gene's germline CDR1 is SGHTA and CDR2 FQGNSA. The V and J ends lost 4 bases and 3 bases, in that order; junction bases with no gene match: 2. The CDR3 DNA is TGTGCCAGCAGCTCGGGACTAGCTACAGATACGCAGTATTTT. Amino acid sequence: CASSSGLATDTQYF.

This chain connects TRBV30 to TRBJ2-7; the D gene is possibly TRBD1 (6 bases). The V end was cut by 3 bases, the J end by 3 bases, with 15 bases between. Germline V gene sequence: CDR1 GTSNPN, CDR2 SVGIG (reference sequence). This CDR3 region has 14 residues. In nucleotides, the CDR3 is TGTGCCTGGAGCGCCCTCCCCAGGGGCTACGAGCAGTACTTC. Its protein is CAWSALPRGYEQYF.

The chain links TRBV7-8 to TRBJ2-2, with unresolved D. Trimming cost V 4 bases and J 4 bases, with 7 bases left between them. This CDR3 comprises 13 residues. Looked up from germline, CDR1 is SGHVS and CDR2 is FQNEAQ. The CDR3 protein is CASSSRFTGELFF. In nucleotides, the CDR3 is TGTGCCAGCAGCTCGAGGTTCACCGGGGAGCTGTTTTTT.